The TCR beta chain under discussion was sequenced for a study of blood T cell repertoires in COVID-19. At the level of the study: Collection of acute and convalescent COVID-19 samples took place in the United States, Italy and Spain.

CDR1 and CDR2 (germline): MDHEN, SYDVKM. Germline trimming cut 2 bases from V and 3 bases from J; bases unmatched to any gene: 7. There are 16 residues in the CDR3. TCRdb's copy holds only in-frame clones and misses some; the assay was immunoSEQ multiplex PCR. The table lists about 90,000 clones, over 80% of them singletons. What was sequenced was peripheral blood. The chain has TRBV28 and TRBJ1-1; 9 positions match TRBD1. The sequence was collected from a woman aged 55 to 70 with active COVID-19. The DNA of the CDR3 is TGTGCCAGCAGTTTACCGGGACAGGGTGAGGACACTGAAGCTTTCTTT. Its translation: CASSLPGQGEDTEAFF. Full variable domain (outside the CDR3, taken from reference TRBV28 and TRBJ1-1): DVKVTQSSRYLVKRTGEKVFLECVQDMDHENMFWYRQDPGLGLRLIYFSYDVKMKEKGDIPEGYSVSREKKERFSLILESASTNQTSMYLCASSLPGQGEDTEAFFGQGTRLTVV.